This TCR beta chain was sequenced during a study of glioma-infiltrating T cells after dendritic cell vaccination. The protocol was immunoSEQ multiplex PCR, while the TCRdb copy is restricted to in-frame clones and leaves out a portion. The sample holds roughly 47,000 clones, roughly 87% seen once. Selection required adequate fresh-frozen tumor tissue plus more than two years' survival data. Material: blood, obtained before dendritic cell vaccination. This receptor was taken from a human donor with glioblastoma.

CDR3 nucleotide sequence: TGTGCCAGCAGCTTTGCGGGCGGTTTCGATGAGCAGTTCTTC. Its protein is CASSFAGGFDEQFF. This chain joins TRBV7-7 and TRBJ2-1; maybe TRBD2 (5 bases). Germline V gives CDR1 SSHAT, CDR2 FNYEAQ (reference sequence). This CDR3 is built from 14 residues. The V end was cut by 3 bases, the J end by 8 bases, with 14 bases between.